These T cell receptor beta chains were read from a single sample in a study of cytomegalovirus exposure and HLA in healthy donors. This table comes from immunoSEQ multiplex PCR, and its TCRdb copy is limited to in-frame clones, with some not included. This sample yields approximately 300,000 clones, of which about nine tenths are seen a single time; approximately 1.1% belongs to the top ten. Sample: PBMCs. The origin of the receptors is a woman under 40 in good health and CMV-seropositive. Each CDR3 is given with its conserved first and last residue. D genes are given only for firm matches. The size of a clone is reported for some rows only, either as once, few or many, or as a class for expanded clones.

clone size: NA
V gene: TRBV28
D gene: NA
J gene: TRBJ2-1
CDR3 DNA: TGTGCCAGCAGTCGGACCCACGGGCCCAATGAGCAGTTCTTC
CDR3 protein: CASSRTHGPNEQFF

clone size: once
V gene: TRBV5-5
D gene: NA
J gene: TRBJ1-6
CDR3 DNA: TGTGCCAGCAGCTTGGTGTCACAACGGGGTTCACCCCTCCACTTT
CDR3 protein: CASSLVSQRGSPLHF

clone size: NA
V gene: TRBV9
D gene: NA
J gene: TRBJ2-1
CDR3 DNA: TGTGCCAGCAGCGTAGAAGTGGGCGCGAGCTCCTACAATGAGCAGTTCTTC
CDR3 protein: CASSVEVGASSYNEQFF

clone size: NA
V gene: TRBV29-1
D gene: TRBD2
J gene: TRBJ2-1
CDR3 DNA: TGCAGCGTCGGGGGGAGCTCCTACAATGAGCAGTTCTTC
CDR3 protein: CSVGGSSYNEQFF

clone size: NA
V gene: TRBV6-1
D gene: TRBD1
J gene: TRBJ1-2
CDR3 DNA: TGTGCCAGCAGACTGGGACAGGGGACGCTCACCTTC
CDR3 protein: CASRLGQGTLTF

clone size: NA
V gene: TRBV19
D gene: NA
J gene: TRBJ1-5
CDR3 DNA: TGTGCCAGTAGTTTCCAGGGCAATCAGCCCCAGCATTTT
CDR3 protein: CASSFQGNQPQHF

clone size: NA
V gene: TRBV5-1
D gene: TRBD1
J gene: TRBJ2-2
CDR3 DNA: TGCGCCAGCAGCTTGGGTAGGACAGGGGGCCTCGGGGAGCTGTTTTTT
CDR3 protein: CASSLGRTGGLGELFF

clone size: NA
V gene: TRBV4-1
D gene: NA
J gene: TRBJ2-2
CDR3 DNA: TGCGCCAGCAGCCCTACGTTGTCCGGGGAGCTGTTTTTT
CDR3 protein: CASSPTLSGELFF

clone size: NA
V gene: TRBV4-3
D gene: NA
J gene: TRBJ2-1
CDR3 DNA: TGCGCCAGCAGCCAAGAAAGGTACCATGAGCAGTTCTTC
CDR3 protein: CASSQERYHEQFF

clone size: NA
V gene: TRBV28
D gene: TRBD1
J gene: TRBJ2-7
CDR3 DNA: TGTGCCAGCAGTTCTCCGGGACAGGGGCAAAACGAGCAGTACTTC
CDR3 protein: CASSSPGQGQNEQYF

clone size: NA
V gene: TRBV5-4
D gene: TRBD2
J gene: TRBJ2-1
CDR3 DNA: TGTGCCAGCAGCCCCACTAGCGGGTCCTACAATGAGCAGTTCTTC
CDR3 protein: CASSPTSGSYNEQFF